The clone carrying this T cell receptor (beta chain) has ten or more counts. Its antigen is not identified. The CDR3 is 16 residues long. The V and J ends lost 2 bases and 3 bases respectively, with 14 bases between them. The V gene's germline CDR1 is MNHEY and CDR2 SVGAGI. The data were obtained in a study of T-cell memory formation after mild COVID-19. Study-wide background: Largely, the TCR clusters proved donor specific. Overall study results and limits: The study found balanced CD4/CD8 in clones contracting day 15 to 85 and a CD4+ lean in later expanders. Memory from before infection featured some responding clones, which suggests cross-reactive memory joined.

TCRalpha and TCRbeta libraries used 5'RACE with constant-segment primers and UMIs. A single record per CDR3 protein comes from TCRdb applying MiXCR to the 5' RACE reads. This sample has approximately 340,000 distinct CDR3 sequences; 15% to 20% occur once, and the top ten carry around 24%. This clonotype was obtained from a man younger than 35 who had mild COVID-19 (a few samples of this study predate the infection). Cell type and time point are not known. The sequencing input was PBMCs or a T cell subset sorted from them (not recorded which). This chain joins TRBV6-5 and TRBJ2-1; D perhaps matches TRBD2 (7 bases). DNA for the CDR3: TGTGCCAGCAGTTACGGGGGGGCGGAAATCTACAATGAGCAGTTCTTC. Translation gives CASSYGGAEIYNEQFF.